This TCR beta chain is from a study of shared clonotypes between healthy human individuals. This CDR3 is built from 14 residues. Germline CDR1 is WNHNN and CDR2 is SYGVQD (reference sequence). V was trimmed by 0 bases and J by 1 base, leaving 6 bases between them. Sequencing used immunoSEQ multiplex PCR; TCRdb keeps in-frame clones, though not all of them. The sample yields about 1.1 million clones, around three quarters seen once. The receptor was derived from a man between 18 and 29 years old in good health. Some clones in this sample may be carry-over from other donors' samples. Material: memory CD4+ T cells from PBMCs. Indicated subset: CD45RA-negative fraction. The chain links TRBV10-1 to TRBJ2-5; D remains ambiguous. The CDR3 nucleotides read TGCGCCAGCAGTGAGTCGAACAGCCAAGAGACCCAGTACTTC. Its translation: CASSESNSQETQYF.